This T cell receptor beta chain was identified during a study of CD8 T cells in ankylosing spondylitis. A quantitative 5'-RACE method, one with molecular barcodes, was used to make TCR beta libraries. TCRdb re-derived calls from the 5' RACE reads in MiXCR, one entry per CDR3 protein. The sample includes around 250,000 distinct CDR3 sequences, under 20% of them seen just once. Per the germline V gene, CDR1 is LGHDT and CDR2 is YNNKEL (reference sequence). With 4 bases clipped from V and 7 bases from J, the junction kept 11 bases outside the gene matches. The CDR3 consists of 16 residues. The V call is TRBV3-1, the J call TRBJ2-2, with 8 bases that match TRBD2. The sequence derives from a male donor with ankylosing spondylitis or in good health (not recorded which). The specimen sequenced was blood, either unsorted or a sorted T cell fraction (not recorded which). CDR3 nucleotide sequence: TGTGCCAGCAGCCCCGGAAGGACTAGCCTTAGCGGGGAGCTGTTTTTT. This sequence encodes CASSPGRTSLSGELFF.